This T cell receptor (beta chain) was obtained from a study of T cell changes during pregnancy in multiple sclerosis. This clone was seen more than once but under ten times. Method: immunoSEQ multiplex PCR; TCRdb's copy keeps in-frame clones and lacks some. The sample lists 50,000 to 55,000 clones; 92% were seen once. V shed 5 bases and J 0 bases; nucleotides not matched to a gene: 5. The CDR3 runs 15 residues. Germline loops: CDR1 SGHTA, CDR2 FQGNSA. Specimen: CD4+ T cells from peripheral blood mononuclear cells, collected in the third trimester of pregnancy. The sequence came from a female donor with multiple sclerosis, enrolled in a pregnancy study. V gene TRBV7-2 combines with J gene TRBJ1-1, with 8 bases aligning to TRBD1. The CDR3 nucleotides are TGTGCCAGCAGCCCACGGACAGGGATGAACACTGAAGCTTTCTTT. The encoded protein is CASSPRTGMNTEAFF.